Listed below are T cell receptor beta chains from one sample, sequenced in a study of shared T cell receptors in the human thymus. Repertoires were generated with immunoSEQ multiplex PCR, while TCRdb's copy carries only in-frame clones and drops some. The profile covers hundreds of thousands of clones, with approximately 90% appearing a single time and 0.008% to 0.011% taken by the ten largest. This sample was also put to use in a study of human thymus T cells.

The source material was thymocytes. These receptors all come from a boy under two years old with a congenital heart defect. Each CDR3 is given with its conserved first and last residue. Fields, in order: J gene, V gene, D gene, clone size, CDR3 DNA, CDR3 protein. The D gene is left open where the match is weak. Clone size is not always given. Where it is, it says once, few, many or a class for expanded clones.

>TRBJ1-3|TRBV10-3|TRBD1|few
TGTGCCATCAGTGTTACCGGGACAGGGGACTCTGGAAACACCATATATTTT
CAISVTGTGDSGNTIYF
>TRBJ2-1|TRBV7-3|TRBD1|NA
TGTGCCAGCAGCTTCGGACAGGGGGAGAACAATGAGCAGTTCTTC
CASSFGQGENNEQFF
>TRBJ2-7|TRBV6-6|TRBD2|NA
TGTGCCAGCAGTTCCCCGGGACTAGTTTTCTCCGAGCAGTACTTC
CASSSPGLVFSEQYF
>TRBJ2-3|TRBV15|NA|NA
TGTGCCACCAGCAGAGATCGAGACAGCCGGGCCACAGATACGCAGTATTTT
CATSRDRDSRATDTQYF
>TRBJ2-7|TRBV30|TRBD2|NA
TGTGCCTGGAGGGGGACTAGCGGGAGTTCTCCCTACGAGCAGTACTTC
CAWRGTSGSSPYEQYF
>TRBJ2-3|TRBV4-3|TRBD2|NA
TGCGCCAGCAGCCAAGTCCTACAGGGACTAGATAGCACAGATACGCAGTATTTT
CASSQVLQGLDSTDTQYF
>TRBJ2-1|TRBV7-2|TRBD2|NA
TGTGCCAGCAGTCAAGGGACTAGCGGGTACAATGAGCAGTTCTTC
CASSQGTSGYNEQFF
>TRBJ2-2|TRBV6-5|TRBD2|NA
TGTGCCAGCAGTTACCACGGGAGGGGGGGAGCCGGGGAGCTGTTTTTT
CASSYHGRGGAGELFF
>TRBJ2-5|TRBV7-8|TRBD1|NA
TGTGCCAGCAGCGCCACCAGGACAGGGAGGTTAGAGACCCAGTACTTC
CASSATRTGRLETQYF
>TRBJ2-7|TRBV5-5|NA|few
TGTGCCAGCAGCTTGCAGGCCATCTTCTACGAGCAGTACTTC
CASSLQAIFYEQYF
>TRBJ1-1|TRBV18|TRBD1|NA
TGTGCCAGCACACCAATGGGGACAGAACATAACACTGAAGCTTTCTTT
CASTPMGTEHNTEAFF
>TRBJ2-2|TRBV7-2|NA|NA
TGTGCCAGCAGCTTAAAACAGGGACCCACCGGGGAGCTGTTTTTT
CASSLKQGPTGELFF
>TRBJ2-7|TRBV6-5|TRBD2|NA
TGTGCCAGCAGCCGACTAGCGAAAGCCTACGAGCAGTACTTC
CASSRLAKAYEQYF
>TRBJ2-3|TRBV15|TRBD1|NA
TGTGCCACCAGCAGAGATCGTTACAGGGGAACAGATACGCAGTATTTT
CATSRDRYRGTDTQYF
>TRBJ2-7|TRBV5-5|TRBD2|NA
TGTGCCAGCAGTCACGAGGGGACTAGCTACGAGCAGTACTTC
CASSHEGTSYEQYF
>TRBJ2-7|TRBV27|NA|NA
TGTGCCAGCAGCCCCCTTCGTGATAACAGGCAAACCTACGAGCAGTACTTC
CASSPLRDNRQTYEQYF
>TRBJ2-7|TRBV29-1|TRBD1|NA
TGCAGCGCTCAAGCAGGGGGCCAGAGCTCCTACGAGCAGTACTTC
CSAQAGGQSSYEQYF
>TRBJ2-7|TRBV29-1|NA|NA
TGCAGCGTTGAAGATGAGGCCGCTCAGCCTTACGAGCAGTACTTC
CSVEDEAAQPYEQYF
>TRBJ1-1|TRBV7-6|NA|NA
TGTGCCAGCAGCCCAGGGCTCTTT
CASSPGLF
>TRBJ2-7|TRBV7-2|NA|once
TGTGCCAGCAGCCCCAGGACTATTGAACTTTACGAGCAGTACTTC
CASSPRTIELYEQYF
>TRBJ2-7|TRBV5-6|TRBD1|NA
TGTGCCAGCAGCTTTCCGGGACAGGGATCCTACGAGCAGTACTTC
CASSFPGQGSYEQYF
>TRBJ2-7|TRBV19|NA|once
TGTGCCAGTAGTATAAGGTTCGAGCGGATAAAGGAGCAGTACTTC
CASSIRFERIKEQYF
>TRBJ2-3|TRBV30|TRBD2|once
TGTGCCTGGAGTATCCTAGCGGGAGGGCCAAATAGCGGGGGCAGCACAGATACGCAGTATTTT
CAWSILAGGPNSGGSTDTQYF
>TRBJ2-3|TRBV27|TRBD2|NA
TGTGCCAGCAGTCCCCAGGGGCGGGAGGTCGGCACAGATACGCAGTATTTT
CASSPQGREVGTDTQYF
>TRBJ2-3|TRBV6-1|NA|few
TGTGCCAGCAACTCGGGGGATACGCAGTATTTT
CASNSGDTQYF
>TRBJ2-7|TRBV11-3|TRBD2|NA
TGTGCCAGCAGCCGGGGGGAGCGGCGGTACGAGCAGTACTTC
CASSRGERRYEQYF
>TRBJ2-3|TRBV14|NA|NA
TGTGCCAGCAGCCAGTTCGGGGAGCGGAGCACAGATACGCAGTATTTT
CASSQFGERSTDTQYF
>TRBJ1-2|TRBV5-1|NA|NA
TGCGCCAGCAGCTTGGCTACAGGTGGATCTAACTATGGCTACACCTTC
CASSLATGGSNYGYTF
>TRBJ2-1|TRBV19|NA|NA
TGTGCCAGTACTCCCCAGGGACTGGGGGTCAATGAGCAGTTCTTC
CASTPQGLGVNEQFF
>TRBJ2-7|TRBV18|TRBD2|NA
TGTGCCAGAGTCTTACTAGCGGGAGACCACGAGCAGTACTTC
CARVLLAGDHEQYF
>TRBJ2-2|TRBV7-9|TRBD2|NA
TGTGCCAGCAGCTCCGGGACTAGTACGAAAGGGAACACCGGGGAGCTGTTTTTT
CASSSGTSTKGNTGELFF
>TRBJ2-5|TRBV7-8|TRBD1|NA
TGTGCCAGCAGCCCTATGCAGGGGGTTCCCCAAGAGACCCAGTACTTC
CASSPMQGVPQETQYF
>TRBJ2-7|TRBV5-8|TRBD2|NA
TGTGCCAGCAGCCTCGAGCGGGAATCACACTACGAGCAGTACTTC
CASSLERESHYEQYF
>TRBJ2-7|TRBV7-6|NA|NA
TGTGCCAGCAGACCTGGACAAGCCTCCTACGAGCAGTACTTC
CASRPGQASYEQYF
>TRBJ2-5|TRBV5-6|TRBD2|NA
TGTGCCAGCAGCCTCGAGGGGACTACGAACGAAGAGACCCAGTACTTC
CASSLEGTTNEETQYF
>TRBJ1-2|TRBV30|NA|NA
TGTGCCTGGAGTGTACTAGGGACACTAAACTATGGCTACACCTTC
CAWSVLGTLNYGYTF
>TRBJ2-2|TRBV13|TRBD2|NA
TGTGCCAGCAGCCCGCGACTAGCGGGAGTGGTCACCGGGGAGCTGTTTTTT
CASSPRLAGVVTGELFF
>TRBJ2-3|TRBV7-2|NA|NA
TGTGCCAGCAGCGCACCACTACCAGATACGCAGTATTTT
CASSAPLPDTQYF
>TRBJ1-1|TRBV4-3|NA|NA
TGCGCCAGCAGCCAAGAGAGGACAGACACTGAAGCTTTCTTT
CASSQERTDTEAFF
>TRBJ1-1|TRBV10-1|NA|NA
TGCGCCAGCAGTGTGGCGGGCCCCATCGAAGCTTTCTTT
CASSVAGPIEAFF
>TRBJ2-3|TRBV9|TRBD2|NA
TGTGCCAGCAGCTTGGGGACTAGCGGGAGGAGTTGCACAGATACGCAGTATTTT
CASSLGTSGRSCTDTQYF
>TRBJ2-7|TRBV28|TRBD1|NA
TGTGCCAGCAGTTATGGACAGGCCTACGAGCAGTACTTC
CASSYGQAYEQYF